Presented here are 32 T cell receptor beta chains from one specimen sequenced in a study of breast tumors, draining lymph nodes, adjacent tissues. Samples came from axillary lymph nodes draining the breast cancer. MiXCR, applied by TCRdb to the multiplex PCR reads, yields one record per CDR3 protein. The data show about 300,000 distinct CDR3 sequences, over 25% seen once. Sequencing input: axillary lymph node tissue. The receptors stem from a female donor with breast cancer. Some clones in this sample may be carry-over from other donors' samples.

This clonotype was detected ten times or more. The CDR3 loop is CASTFTGELFF. For the CDR3, the DNA is TGTGCCAGCACCTTCACCGGGGAGCTGTTTTTT. J is TRBJ2-2 and V is TRBV12-3 or TRBV12-4, with unresolved D. V was trimmed by 7 bases and J by 4 bases, leaving 4 bases between them. The CDR3 length is 11 residues.

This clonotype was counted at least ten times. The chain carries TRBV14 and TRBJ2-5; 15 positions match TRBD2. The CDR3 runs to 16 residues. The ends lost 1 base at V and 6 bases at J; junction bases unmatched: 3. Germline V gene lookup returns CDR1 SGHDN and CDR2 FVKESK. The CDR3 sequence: CASSQVGLAGGKTQYF. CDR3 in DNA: TGTGCCAGCAGCCAAGTGGGACTAGCGGGAGGAAAGACCCAGTACTTC.

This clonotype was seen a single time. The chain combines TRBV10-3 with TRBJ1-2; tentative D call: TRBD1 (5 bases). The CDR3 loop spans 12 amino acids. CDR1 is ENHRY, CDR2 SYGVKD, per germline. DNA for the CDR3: TGTGCTCGAGCGGGACGACCCTATGGCTACACCTTC. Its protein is CARAGRPYGYTF.

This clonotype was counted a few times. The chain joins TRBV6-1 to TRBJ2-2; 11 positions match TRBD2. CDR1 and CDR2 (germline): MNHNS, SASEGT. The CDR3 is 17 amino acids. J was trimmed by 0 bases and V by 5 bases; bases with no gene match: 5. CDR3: CASSITSGRTNTGELFF. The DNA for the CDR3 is TGTGCCAGCAGTATTACTAGCGGGAGAACGAACACCGGGGAGCTGTTTTTT.

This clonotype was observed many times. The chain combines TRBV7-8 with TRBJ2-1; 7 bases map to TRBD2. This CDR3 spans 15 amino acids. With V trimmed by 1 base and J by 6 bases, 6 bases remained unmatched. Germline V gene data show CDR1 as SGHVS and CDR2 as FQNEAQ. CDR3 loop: CASSLVAGELNEQFF. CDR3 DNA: TGTGCCAGCAGCTTAGTGGCGGGAGAGCTCAATGAGCAGTTCTTC.

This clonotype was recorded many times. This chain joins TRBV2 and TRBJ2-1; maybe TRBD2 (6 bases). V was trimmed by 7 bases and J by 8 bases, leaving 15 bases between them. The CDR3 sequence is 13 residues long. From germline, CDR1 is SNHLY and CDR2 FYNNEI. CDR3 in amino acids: CASNRGKIDEQFF. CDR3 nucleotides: TGTGCCAGCAACCGGGGGAAAATTGATGAGCAGTTCTTC.

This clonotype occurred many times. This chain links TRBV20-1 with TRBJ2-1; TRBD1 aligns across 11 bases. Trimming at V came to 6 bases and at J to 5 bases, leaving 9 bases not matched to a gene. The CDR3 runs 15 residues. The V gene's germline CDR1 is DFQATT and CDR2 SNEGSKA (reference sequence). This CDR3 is CSAPPADRGHNEQFF. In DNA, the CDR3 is TGCAGTGCCCCACCCGCGGACAGGGGGCACAATGAGCAGTTCTTC.

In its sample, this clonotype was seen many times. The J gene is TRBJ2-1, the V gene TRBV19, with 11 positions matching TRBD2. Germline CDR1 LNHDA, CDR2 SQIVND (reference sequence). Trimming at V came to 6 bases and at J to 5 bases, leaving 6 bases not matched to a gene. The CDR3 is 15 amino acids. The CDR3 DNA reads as TGTGCCAGTAGGGAGATAGCGGGAGGGAACAATGAGCAGTTCTTC. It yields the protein CASREIAGGNNEQFF.

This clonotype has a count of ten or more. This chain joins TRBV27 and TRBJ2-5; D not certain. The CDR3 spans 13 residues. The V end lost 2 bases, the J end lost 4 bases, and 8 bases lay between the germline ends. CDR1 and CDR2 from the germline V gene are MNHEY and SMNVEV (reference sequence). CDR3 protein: CASSLGHRETQYF. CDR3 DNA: TGTGCCAGCAGTTTAGGGCACCGAGAGACCCAGTACTTC.

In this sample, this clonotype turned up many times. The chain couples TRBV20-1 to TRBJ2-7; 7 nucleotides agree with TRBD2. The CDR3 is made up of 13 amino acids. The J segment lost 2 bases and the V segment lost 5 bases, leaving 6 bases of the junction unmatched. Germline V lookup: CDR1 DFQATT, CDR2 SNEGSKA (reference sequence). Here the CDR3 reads CSAPREGTYEQYF. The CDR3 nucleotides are TGCAGTGCTCCCAGGGAGGGAACCTACGAGCAGTACTTC.

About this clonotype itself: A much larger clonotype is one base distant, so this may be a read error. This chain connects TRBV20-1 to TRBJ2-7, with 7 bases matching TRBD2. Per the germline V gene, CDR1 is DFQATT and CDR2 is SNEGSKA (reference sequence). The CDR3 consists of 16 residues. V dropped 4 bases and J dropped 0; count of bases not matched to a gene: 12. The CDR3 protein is CSANPLAGKTSYEQYF. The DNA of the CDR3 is TGCAGTGCTAACCCCTTAGCGGGCAAAACCTCCTACGAGCAGTACTTC.

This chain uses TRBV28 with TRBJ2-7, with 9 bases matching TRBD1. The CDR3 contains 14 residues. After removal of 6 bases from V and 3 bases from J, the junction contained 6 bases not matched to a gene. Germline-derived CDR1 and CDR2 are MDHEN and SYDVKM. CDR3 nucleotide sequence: TGTGCCAGCAGGGGGACAGGGAGTTTCTACGAGCAGTACTTC. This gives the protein CASRGTGSFYEQYF.

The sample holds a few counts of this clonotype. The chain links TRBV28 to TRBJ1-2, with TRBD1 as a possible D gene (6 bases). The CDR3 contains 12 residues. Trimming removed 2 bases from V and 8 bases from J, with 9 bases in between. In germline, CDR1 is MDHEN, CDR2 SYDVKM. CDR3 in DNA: TGTGCCAGCAGTTTAGTGGGGGCCGGCTACACCTTC. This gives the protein CASSLVGAGYTF.

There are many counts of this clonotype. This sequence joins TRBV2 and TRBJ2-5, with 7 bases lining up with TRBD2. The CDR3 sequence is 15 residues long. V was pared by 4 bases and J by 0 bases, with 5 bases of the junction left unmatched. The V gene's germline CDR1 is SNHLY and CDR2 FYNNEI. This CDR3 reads CASSVLAGHQETQYF. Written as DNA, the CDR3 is TGTGCCAGCAGTGTTTTAGCGGGCCACCAAGAGACCCAGTACTTC.

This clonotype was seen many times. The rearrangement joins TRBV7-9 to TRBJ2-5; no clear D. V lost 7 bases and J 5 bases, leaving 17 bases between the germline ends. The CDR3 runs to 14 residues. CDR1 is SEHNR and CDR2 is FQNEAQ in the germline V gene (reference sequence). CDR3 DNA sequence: TGTGCCAGCACCCATTCTGGGTTTCGGGAGACCCAGTACTTC. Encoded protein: CASTHSGFRETQYF.

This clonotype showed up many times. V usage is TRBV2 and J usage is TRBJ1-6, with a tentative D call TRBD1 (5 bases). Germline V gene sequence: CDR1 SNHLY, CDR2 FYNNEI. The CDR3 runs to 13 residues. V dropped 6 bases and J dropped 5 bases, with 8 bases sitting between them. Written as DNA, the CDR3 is TGTGCCAGCAGGACAGCCGATAATTCACCCCTCCACTTT. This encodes CASRTADNSPLHF.

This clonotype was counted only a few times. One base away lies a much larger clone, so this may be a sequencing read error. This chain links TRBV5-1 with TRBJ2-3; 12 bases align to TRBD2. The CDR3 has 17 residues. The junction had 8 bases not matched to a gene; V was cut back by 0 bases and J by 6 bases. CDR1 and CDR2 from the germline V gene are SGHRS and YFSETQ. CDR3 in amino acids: CASSLATSGSVADTQYF. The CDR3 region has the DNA TGCGCCAGCAGCTTGGCGACTAGCGGGAGCGTTGCGGATACGCAGTATTTT.

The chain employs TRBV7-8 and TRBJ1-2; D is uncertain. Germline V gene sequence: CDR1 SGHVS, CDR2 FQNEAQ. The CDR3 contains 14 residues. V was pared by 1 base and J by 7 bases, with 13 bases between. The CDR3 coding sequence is TGTGCCAGCAGCTTAGATGGTTCTGGTGTTGGCTACACCTTC. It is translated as CASSLDGSGVGYTF.

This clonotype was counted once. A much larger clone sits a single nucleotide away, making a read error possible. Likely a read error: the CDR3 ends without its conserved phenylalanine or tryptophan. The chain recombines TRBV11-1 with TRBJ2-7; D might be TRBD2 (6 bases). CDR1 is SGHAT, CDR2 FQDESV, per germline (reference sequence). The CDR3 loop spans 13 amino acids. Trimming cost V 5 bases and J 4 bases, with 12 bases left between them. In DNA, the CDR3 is TGTGCCAGCAGCCGGGGGAGCCGATACGAGCAGTACCTC. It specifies CASSRGSRYEQYL.

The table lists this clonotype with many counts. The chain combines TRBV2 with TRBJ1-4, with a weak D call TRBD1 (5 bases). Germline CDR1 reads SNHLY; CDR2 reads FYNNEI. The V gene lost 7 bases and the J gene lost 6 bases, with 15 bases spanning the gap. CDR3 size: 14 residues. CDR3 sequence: CASISTAGHEKLFF. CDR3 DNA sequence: TGTGCCAGCATATCGACGGCAGGGCATGAAAAACTGTTTTTT.

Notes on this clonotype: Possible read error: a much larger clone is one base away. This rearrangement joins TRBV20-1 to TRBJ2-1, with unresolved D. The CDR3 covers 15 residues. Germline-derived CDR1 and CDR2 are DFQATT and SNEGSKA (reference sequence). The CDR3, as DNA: TGCAGTGCTAGAGATGTGGTCCGCTCCTACAATGAGCAGCTCTTC. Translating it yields CSARDVVRSYNEQLF.

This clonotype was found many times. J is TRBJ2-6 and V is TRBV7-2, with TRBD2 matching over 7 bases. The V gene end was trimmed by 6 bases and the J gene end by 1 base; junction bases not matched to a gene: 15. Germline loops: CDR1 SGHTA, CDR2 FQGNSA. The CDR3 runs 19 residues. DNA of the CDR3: TGTGCCAGCAGGGGATCTTCGGGGGGTTCCAATTCTGGGGCCAACGTCCTGACTTTC. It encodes CASRGSSGGSNSGANVLTF.

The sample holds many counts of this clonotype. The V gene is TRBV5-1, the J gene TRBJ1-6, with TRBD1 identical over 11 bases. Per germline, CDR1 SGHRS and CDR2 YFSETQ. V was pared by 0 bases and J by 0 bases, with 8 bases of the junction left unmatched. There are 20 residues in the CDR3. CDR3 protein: CASSLGTGGRSSSYNSPLHF. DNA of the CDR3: TGCGCCAGCAGCTTGGGGACAGGGGGCCGGTCCAGCTCCTATAATTCACCCCTCCACTTT.

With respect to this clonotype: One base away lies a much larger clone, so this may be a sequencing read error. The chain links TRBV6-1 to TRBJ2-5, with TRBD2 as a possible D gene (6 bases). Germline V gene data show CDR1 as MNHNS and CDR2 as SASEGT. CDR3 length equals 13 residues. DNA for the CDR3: TGTGCCAGCACAGGACTAAACCAAGAGACCCGGTACTTC. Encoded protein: CASTGLNQETRYF.

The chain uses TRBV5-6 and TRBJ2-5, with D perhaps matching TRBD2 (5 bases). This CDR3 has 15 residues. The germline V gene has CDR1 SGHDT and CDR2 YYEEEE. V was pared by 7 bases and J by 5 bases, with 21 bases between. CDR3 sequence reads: CASGRLSARAETQYF. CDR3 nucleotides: TGTGCCAGCGGTCGACTCAGCGCGAGGGCGGAGACCCAGTACTTC. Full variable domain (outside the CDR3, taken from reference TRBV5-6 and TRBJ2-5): DAGVTQSPTHLIKTRGQQVTLRCSPKSGHDTVSWYQQALGQGPQFIFQYYEEEERQRGNFPDRFSGHQFPNYSSELNVNALLLGDSALYLCASGRLSARAETQYFGPGTRLLVL.

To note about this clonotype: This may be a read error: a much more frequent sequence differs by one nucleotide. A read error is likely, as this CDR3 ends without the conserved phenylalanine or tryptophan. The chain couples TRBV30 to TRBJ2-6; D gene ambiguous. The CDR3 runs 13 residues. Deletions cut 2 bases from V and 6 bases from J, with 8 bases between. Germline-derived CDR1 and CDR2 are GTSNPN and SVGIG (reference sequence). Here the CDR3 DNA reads TGTGCCTGGAGTTGGGTGGAGGCCAACGTCCTGACTCTC. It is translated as CAWSWVEANVLTL.

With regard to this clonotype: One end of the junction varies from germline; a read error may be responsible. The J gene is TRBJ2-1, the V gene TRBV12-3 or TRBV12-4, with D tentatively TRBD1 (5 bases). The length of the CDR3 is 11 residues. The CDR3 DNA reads TGTGCCACTTACTTTGACAGTGAGCAATTCTTC. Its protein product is CATYFDSEQFF.

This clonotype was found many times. Here the CDR3 DNA reads TGCGCCAGCAGCCAAGATGAAACCGGGACAGGATACTACTATGGCTACACCTTC. This translates into CASSQDETGTGYYYGYTF. The V gene is TRBV4-3, the J gene TRBJ1-2, with 8 nucleotides matching TRBD1. Per the germline V gene, CDR1 is LGHNA and CDR2 is YSLEER. The CDR3 extends over 18 amino acids. Trimming took 0 bases from V and 3 from J; bases not matched to a gene: 12.

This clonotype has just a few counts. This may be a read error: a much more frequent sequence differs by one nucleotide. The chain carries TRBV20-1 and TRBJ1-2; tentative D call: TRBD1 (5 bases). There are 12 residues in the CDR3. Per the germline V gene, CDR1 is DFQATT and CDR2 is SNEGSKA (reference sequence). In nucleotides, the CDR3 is TGCAGTGCCCAGGACACTTCCTATGACTACACCTTC. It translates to CSAQDTSYDYTF.

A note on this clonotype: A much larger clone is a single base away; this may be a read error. CDR3 in amino acids: CASSPHSGIWAGTQYF. The CDR3 DNA follows: TGTGCCAGCAGCCCACACTCTGGTATTTGGGCAGGTACGCAGTATTTT. The chain links TRBV25-1 to TRBJ2-3; D ambiguous. Germline V gene data show CDR1 as MGHDK and CDR2 as SYGVNS. This CDR3 is 16 amino acids long. Trimming stripped 6 bases from V and 8 bases from J, with 24 bases between.

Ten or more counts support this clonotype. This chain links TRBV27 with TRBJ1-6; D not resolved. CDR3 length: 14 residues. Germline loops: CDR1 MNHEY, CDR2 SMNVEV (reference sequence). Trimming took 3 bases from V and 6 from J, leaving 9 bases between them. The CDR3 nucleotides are TGTGCCAGCAGTTTCTGGGCGGTTAATTCACCCCTCCACTTT. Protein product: CASSFWAVNSPLHF.

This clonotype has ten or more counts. Written as DNA, the CDR3 is TGTGCCAGCAGTGAAGCGGGTAGCTATGGCTACACCTTC. It translates to CASSEAGSYGYTF. The chain joins TRBV6-1 to TRBJ1-2; the D is unclear. Germline lookup yields CDR1 MNHNS and CDR2 SASEGT. The V gene lost 0 bases and the J gene lost 4 bases, with 6 bases spanning the gap. This CDR3 contains 13 residues.